This note documents a single T cell receptor (beta chain) sequence. A read error may account for a junction end that differs from germline. From germline, CDR1 is MGHRA and CDR2 YSYEKL. The CDR3 is made up of 13 amino acids. These data belong to a study of blood T cell repertoires in COVID-19. The protocol was immunoSEQ multiplex PCR, while the TCRdb copy is restricted to in-frame clones and leaves out a portion. This table has approximately 360,000 clones, 70% to 90% appearing once. Material: peripheral blood. The chain is built from TRBV4-1 and TRBJ1-2, with D hard to call. The clonotype was recovered from a man aged 40-49 years with acute or convalescent COVID-19. The CDR3 protein is CASNQGSVNGYTF. The DNA for the CDR3 is TGCGCCAGCAACCAAGGGTCGGTAAATGGCTACACCTTC.